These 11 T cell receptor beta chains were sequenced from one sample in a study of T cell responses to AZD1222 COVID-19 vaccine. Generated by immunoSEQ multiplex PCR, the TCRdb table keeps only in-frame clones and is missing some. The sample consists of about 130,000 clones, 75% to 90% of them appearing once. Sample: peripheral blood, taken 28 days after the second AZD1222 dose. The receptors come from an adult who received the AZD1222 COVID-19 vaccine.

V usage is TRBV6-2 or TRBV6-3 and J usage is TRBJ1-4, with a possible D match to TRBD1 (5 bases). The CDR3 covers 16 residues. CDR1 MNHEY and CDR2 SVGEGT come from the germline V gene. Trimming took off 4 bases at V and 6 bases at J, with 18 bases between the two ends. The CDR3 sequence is CASSSPAGRLDEKLFF. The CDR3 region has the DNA TGTGCCAGCAGTTCCCCTGCAGGGCGCCTCGATGAAAAACTGTTTTTT.

The CDR3 region has the DNA TGTGCCAGCAGCGTAGCACTAGCGGGTAACACAGATACGCAGTATTTT. Protein sequence: CASSVALAGNTDTQYF. The rearrangement joins TRBV9 to TRBJ2-3; the match to TRBD2 covers 9 bases. The CDR3 is 16 residues long. CDR1 is SGDLS and CDR2 is YYNGEE in the germline V gene. With V trimmed by 0 bases and J by 2 bases, 4 bases remained unmatched.

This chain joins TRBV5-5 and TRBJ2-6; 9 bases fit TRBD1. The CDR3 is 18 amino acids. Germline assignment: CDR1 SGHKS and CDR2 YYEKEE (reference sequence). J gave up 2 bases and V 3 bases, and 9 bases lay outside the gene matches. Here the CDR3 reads CASSSPGQGLTGANVLTF. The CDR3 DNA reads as TGTGCCAGCAGCTCCCCGGGACAGGGTCTTACTGGGGCCAACGTCCTGACTTTC.

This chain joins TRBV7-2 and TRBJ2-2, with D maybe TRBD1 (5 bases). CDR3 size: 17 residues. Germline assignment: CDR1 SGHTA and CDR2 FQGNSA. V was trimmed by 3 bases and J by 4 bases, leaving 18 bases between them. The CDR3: CASSFLTQVQVTGELFF. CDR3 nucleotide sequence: TGTGCCAGCAGCTTCCTGACACAGGTCCAAGTCACCGGGGAGCTGTTTTTT.

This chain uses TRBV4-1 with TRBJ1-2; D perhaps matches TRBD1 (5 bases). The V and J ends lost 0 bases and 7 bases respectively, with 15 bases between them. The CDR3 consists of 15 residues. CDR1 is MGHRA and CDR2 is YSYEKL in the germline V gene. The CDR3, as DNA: TGCGCCAGCAGCCAAGATGTTTTGGGACCCGGTGGCTACACCTTC. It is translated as CASSQDVLGPGGYTF.

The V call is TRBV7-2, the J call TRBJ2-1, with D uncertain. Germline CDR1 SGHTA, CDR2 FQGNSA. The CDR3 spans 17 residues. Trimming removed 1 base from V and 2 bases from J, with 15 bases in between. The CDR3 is CASSLVRGRITYNEQFF. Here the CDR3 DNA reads TGTGCCAGCAGCTTAGTCCGCGGCAGGATAACCTACAATGAGCAGTTCTTC.

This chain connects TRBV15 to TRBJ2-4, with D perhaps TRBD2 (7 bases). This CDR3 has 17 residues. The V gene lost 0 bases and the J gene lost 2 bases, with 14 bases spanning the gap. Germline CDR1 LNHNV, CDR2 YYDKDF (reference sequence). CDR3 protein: CATSRDPGGLTKNIQYF. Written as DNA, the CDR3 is TGTGCCACCAGCAGAGATCCGGGGGGCTTAACCAAAAACATTCAGTACTTC.

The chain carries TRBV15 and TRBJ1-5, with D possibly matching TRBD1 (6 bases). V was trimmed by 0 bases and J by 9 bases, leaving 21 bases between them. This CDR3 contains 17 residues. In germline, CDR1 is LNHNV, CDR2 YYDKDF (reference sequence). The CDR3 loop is CATSREGALEGFGPQHF. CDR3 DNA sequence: TGTGCCACCAGCAGAGAGGGGGCGCTAGAGGGGTTCGGGCCCCAGCATTTT.

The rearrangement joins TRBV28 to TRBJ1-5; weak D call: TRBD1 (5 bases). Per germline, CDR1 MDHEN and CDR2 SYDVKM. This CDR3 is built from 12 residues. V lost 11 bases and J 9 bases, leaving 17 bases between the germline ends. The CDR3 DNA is TGTGCCGGCCTGACAGCTCCAGGGCCCCAGCATTTT. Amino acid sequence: CAGLTAPGPQHF.

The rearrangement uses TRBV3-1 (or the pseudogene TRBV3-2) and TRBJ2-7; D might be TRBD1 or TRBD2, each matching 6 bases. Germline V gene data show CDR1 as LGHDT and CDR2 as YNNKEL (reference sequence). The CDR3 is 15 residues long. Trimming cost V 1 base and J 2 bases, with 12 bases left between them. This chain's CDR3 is CASSQGGLATYEQYF. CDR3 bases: TGTGCCAGCAGCCAAGGGGGGCTAGCGACCTACGAGCAGTACTTC.

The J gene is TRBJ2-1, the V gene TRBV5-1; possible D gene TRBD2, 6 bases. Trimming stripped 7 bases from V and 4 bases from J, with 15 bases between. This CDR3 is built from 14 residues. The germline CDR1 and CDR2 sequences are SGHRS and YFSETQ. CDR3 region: CASRLARPYNEQFF. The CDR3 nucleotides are TGCGCCAGCCGGCTAGCGCGACCATACAATGAGCAGTTCTTC.